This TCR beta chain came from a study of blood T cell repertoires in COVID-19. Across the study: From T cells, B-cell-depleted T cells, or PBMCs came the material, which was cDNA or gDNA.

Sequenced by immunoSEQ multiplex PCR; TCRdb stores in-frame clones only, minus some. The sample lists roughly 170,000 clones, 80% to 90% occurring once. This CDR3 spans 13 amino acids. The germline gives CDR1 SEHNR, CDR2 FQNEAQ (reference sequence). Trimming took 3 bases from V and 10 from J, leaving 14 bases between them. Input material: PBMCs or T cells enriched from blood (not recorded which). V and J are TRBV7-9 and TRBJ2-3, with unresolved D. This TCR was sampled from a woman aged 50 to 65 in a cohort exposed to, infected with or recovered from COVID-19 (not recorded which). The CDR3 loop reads CASSLAAGFSQYF. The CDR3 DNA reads TGTGCCAGCAGCTTGGCCGCCGGGTTCTCGCAGTATTTT. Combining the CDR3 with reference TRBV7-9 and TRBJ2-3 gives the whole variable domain DTGVSQNPRHKITKRGQNVTFRCDPISEHNRLYWYRQTLGQGPEFLTYFQNEAQLEKSRLLSDRFSAERPKGSFSTLEIQRTEQGDSAMYLCASSLAAGFSQYFGPGTRLTVL.